This TCR beta chain was observed in a study of blood T cell repertoires in COVID-19. As for the study in general: The analysed material was cDNA or gDNA that came from T cells, B-cell-depleted T cells, or PBMCs.

Method: immunoSEQ multiplex PCR; TCRdb's copy keeps in-frame clones and lacks some. The sample has about 220,000 clones, around 81% seen once. The CDR3 extends over 15 amino acids. V dropped 5 bases and J dropped 3; count of bases not matched to a gene: 6. CDR1 is SGHTA, CDR2 FQGTGA, per germline. This clonotype was sampled from a woman aged 70-85 years with acute or convalescent COVID-19. The gene calls are TRBV7-3 and TRBJ2-1, with 8 bases that match TRBD1. The source material was peripheral blood. CDR3 protein: CASSPAGGGYNEQFF. The DNA for the CDR3 is TGTGCCAGCAGCCCCGCAGGGGGCGGCTACAATGAGCAGTTCTTC.